The 18 T cell receptor beta chains below all came from one sample that was sequenced in a study of prognosis after radiotherapy for stage I lung cancer. Two-round multiplex PCR, the amplification method, yielded TCR beta CDR3 from genomic DNA. Used in first-round PCR were primers specific to each TRBV and TRBJ gene. Each CDR3 protein is one row after TCRdb ran MiXCR on the multiplex PCR reads. The table has about 36,000 distinct CDR3 sequences, nearly 35% seen once. Sequenced here: PBMCs, sampled before or after stereotactic body radiation therapy (not recorded which). These receptors all stem from a donor aged 50 or older with non-small cell lung cancer.

This chain joins TRBV20-1 and TRBJ1-5; perhaps TRBD1 as D (6 bases). V shed 3 bases and J shed 4 bases, with 10 bases lying between them. Germline V gene data show CDR1 as DFQATT and CDR2 as SNEGSKA (reference sequence). The CDR3 loop spans 13 amino acids. For the CDR3, the DNA is TGCAGTGCTAGCCAAGGGGGAAATCAGCCCCAGCATTTT. Translating it yields CSASQGGNQPQHF.

As to this clonotype: An end of the junction does not agree with germline; a read error may underlie this. This chain connects TRBV7-9 to TRBJ2-1, with TRBD2 matching 8 bases. Germline CDR1 reads SEHNR; CDR2 reads FQNEAQ (reference sequence). The CDR3 sequence is 13 residues long. The CDR3 spells CASRAGETNEQFF. As DNA, the CDR3 is TGCGCCAGCAGAGCGGGAGAGACGAATGAGCAGTTCTTC.

This clonotype was recorded many times. This chain uses TRBV16 with TRBJ1-3; D not resolved. The germline V gene has CDR1 KGHSY and CDR2 FQNENV. Trimming pared 3 bases from V and 0 bases from J, leaving 9 bases between. This CDR3 is built from 15 residues. The CDR3 loop reads CASSQPGFSGNTIYF. The CDR3 DNA reads TGTGCCAGCAGCCAGCCTGGGTTCTCTGGAAACACCATATATTTT.

This clonotype was observed a handful of times. This clone may be a read error of a much larger clone one base away. The rearrangement uses TRBV30 and TRBJ2-1; 10 bases line up with TRBD1. The CDR3 spans 15 residues. Trimming took 5 bases from V and 6 from J; bases not matched to a gene: 10. The germline V gene has CDR1 GTSNPN and CDR2 SVGIG (reference sequence). In DNA, the CDR3 is TGTGCCTGGGAAACGGGACAGGGGAGGACCAATGAGCAGTTCTTC. As protein: CAWETGQGRTNEQFF.

The chain recombines TRBV19 with TRBJ2-3, with unresolved D. The V end lost 5 bases, the J end lost 5 bases, and 8 bases lay between the germline ends. The germline V gene has CDR1 LNHDA and CDR2 SQIVND (reference sequence). The CDR3 spans 12 residues. The CDR3 coding sequence is TGTGCCAGTAGTCAAAATGGAGATACGCAGTATTTT. Protein: CASSQNGDTQYF.

Of note for this clonotype: The junction departs from germline at one end; a sequencing error may be responsible. The chain couples TRBV6-1 to TRBJ2-7, with TRBD1 matching over 8 bases. Per germline, CDR1 MNHNS and CDR2 SASEGT. The CDR3 loop spans 15 amino acids. The CDR3, as DNA: TGTTCCAGCATTGAACAGGGGGTAGGGGCCTACGAGCAGTACTTC. Amino acids: CSSIEQGVGAYEQYF.

This clonotype was observed at least ten times. The CDR3 coding sequence is TGTGCCTGGAGTCGGGGACAGGATAATTCACCCCTCCACTTT. Its protein product is CAWSRGQDNSPLHF. V and J are TRBV30 and TRBJ1-6; 8 positions agree with TRBD1. V was clipped by 2 bases and J by 5 bases; unmatched bases: 2. Per germline, CDR1 GTSNPN and CDR2 SVGIG (reference sequence). The CDR3 consists of 14 residues.

At least ten counts were recorded for this clonotype. The chain joins TRBV30 to TRBJ1-1; no definite D call. V lost 0 bases to trimming and J lost 1 base, with 9 bases between them. The germline CDR1 and CDR2 sequences are GTSNPN and SVGIG (reference sequence). The CDR3 runs 14 residues. This CDR3 reads CAWSVQLGNTEAFF. CDR3 nucleotide sequence: TGTGCCTGGAGTGTACAGCTGGGGAACACTGAAGCTTTCTTT.

The sample holds many counts of this clonotype. The rearrangement uses TRBV19 and TRBJ1-1; TRBD1 agrees at 7 bases. The ends lost 5 bases at V and 0 bases at J; junction bases unmatched: 9. CDR3 size: 16 residues. Germline-derived CDR1 and CDR2 are LNHDA and SQIVND (reference sequence). The CDR3 loop reads CASSARQGPMNTEAFF. CDR3 bases: TGTGCCAGTAGTGCCCGACAGGGCCCGATGAACACTGAAGCTTTCTTT.

The chain employs TRBV6-2 or TRBV6-3 and TRBJ1-3; unclear D gene. Germline assignment: CDR1 MNHEY and CDR2 SVGEGT. V shed 6 bases and J shed 1 base, with 7 bases lying between them. The CDR3 is 13 amino acids. CDR3 in DNA: TGTGCCAGCAGCCGGTGGTCTGGAAACACCATATATTTT. Protein: CASSRWSGNTIYF.

V gene TRBV19 combines with J gene TRBJ2-2; no reliable D call. Germline V lookup: CDR1 LNHDA, CDR2 SQIVND (reference sequence). Trimming stripped 8 bases from V and 6 bases from J, with 16 bases between. This CDR3 has 14 residues. The CDR3 DNA reads as TGTGCCAGTGCACCCGGCCCAGTCCCCGGGGAGCTGTTTTTT. Translating gives CASAPGPVPGELFF.

This clonotype was seen a handful of times. This rearrangement joins TRBV12-3 or TRBV12-4 to TRBJ2-1; 10 bases line up with TRBD2. This CDR3 comprises 15 residues. Germline trimming cut 2 bases from V and 6 bases from J; bases unmatched to any gene: 4. The CDR3 loop reads CASSLIASGSNEQFF. The CDR3 region has the DNA TGTGCCAGCAGTTTAATCGCTAGCGGGAGCAATGAGCAGTTCTTC.

In this sample, this clonotype turned up many times. The chain recombines TRBV30 with TRBJ1-2; D is perhaps TRBD1 (5 bases). The CDR3 consists of 13 residues. Looked up from germline, CDR1 is GTSNPN and CDR2 is SVGIG (reference sequence). V was cut by 0 bases and J by 5 bases, with 10 bases left in between. CDR3 nucleotides: TGTGCCTGGAGTGTACGGGGGAGATATGGCTACACCTTC. Protein product: CAWSVRGRYGYTF.

This clonotype has a count of ten or more. The V gene is TRBV3-1, the J gene TRBJ2-5, with 11 bases fitting TRBD2. The length of the CDR3 is 16 residues. The junction had 7 bases not matched to a gene; V was cut back by 4 bases and J by 3 bases. CDR1 and CDR2 from the germline V gene are LGHDT and YNNKEL (reference sequence). CDR3 nucleotide sequence: TGTGCCAGCAGCCGGAGTAGCGGGGGGGCCGAAGAGACCCAGTACTTC. It encodes CASSRSSGGAEETQYF.

The chain has TRBV30 and TRBJ1-5; 8 nucleotides match TRBD1. This CDR3 has 14 residues. V trimming: 2 bases; J trimming: 5 bases; junction bases outside the gene matches: 5. CDR1 and CDR2 (germline): GTSNPN, SVGIG (reference sequence). The CDR3 nucleotides read TGTGCCTGGAGTCGCGGGACAGGTGATCAGCCCCAGCATTTT. Translation: CAWSRGTGDQPQHF.

Worth noting for this clonotype: Given a much more abundant clone one base away, this may be a read error. V gene TRBV28 combines with J gene TRBJ2-3; 9 bases agree with TRBD2. The CDR3 totals 14 residues. Germline CDR1 and CDR2: MDHEN and SYDVKM. The CDR3 spells CASDGTSIKDAQYF. DNA for the CDR3: TGTGCCAGTGACGGGACTAGCATCAAAGATGCGCAGTATTTT.

This clonotype showed up many times. The chain combines TRBV5-1 with TRBJ2-5, with a possible D match to TRBD1 (5 bases). Germline V gives CDR1 SGHRS, CDR2 YFSETQ. This CDR3 contains 16 residues. Trimming removed 1 base at V and 2 bases at J, with 15 bases between. CDR3 bases: TGCGCCAGCAGCTTGTCTCCGCAGGGTGCTCAAGAGACCCAGTACTTC. It codes for CASSLSPQGAQETQYF.

This clonotype was recorded at least ten times. The CDR3 region has the DNA TGTGCCAGTAGTACGCGACTAGCGGGGAAAGCAGATACGCAGTATTTT. Its translation is CASSTRLAGKADTQYF. This rearrangement joins TRBV19 to TRBJ2-3; 11 bases map to TRBD2. Germline CDR1 reads LNHDA; CDR2 reads SQIVND (reference sequence). CDR3 length equals 16 residues. V was clipped by 4 bases and J by 4 bases; unmatched bases: 7.